The following is a T cell receptor (beta chain) sequence with its context. Its antigen specificity is not known. There are no base qualities to consult, and no much larger clone falls within one base. Receptors were amplified or captured by the immunoSEQ multiplex PCR assay. A mixture of 60 forward primers for TCR Vbeta segments and 13 reverse primers for TCR Jbeta segments was used in the multiplex PCR. A multiplex PCR assay on genomic DNA amplified the CDR3 region of rearranged TCR beta genes. The Illumina HiSeq System was used to sequence the amplified TCR beta libraries as 87-base-pair reads. For the original study's pipeline: A later analysis counted 75 million to 100 million unique TCR beta chains across the 666 repertoires, and around 12 million of these chains were shared by at least two donors. A nearest-neighbor algorithm error-corrected the raw reads and collapsed the reads into unique sequences, merging closely related sequences to remove PCR and sequencing errors. To assign V, D and J gene segments, CDR3 sequences were aligned to IMGT reference sequences. Each retained sequence needed at least a six-nucleotide match to both a V gene segment and a J gene segment. A rearrangement counted as productive if the CDR3 had no stop codons and remained in frame with V and J, and every other rearrangement counted as non-productive. Following IMGT convention, CDR3 was defined as the stretch from the second conserved V-encoded cysteine up to the conserved J-encoded phenylalanine. The earlier analysis of about 610 of the donors excluded any sequence lacking an unambiguous match to a single V gene segment. An earlier analysis of over 450 of the donors classified V segments as functional when productive rearrangements were above 56.7% and as segregating when the standard deviation between donors was above 5%. A statistical classification framework was developed to diagnose cytomegalovirus status using the catalog of TCR beta chain sequences. In a later analysis, TCR nucleotide sequences were compared against IMGT/GENE-DB human TR gene sequences so that V and J genes could be assigned. A later analysis assigned CDR3 sequences and most-parsimonious VDJ recombination scenarios with the TCRdist pipeline. In a later analysis, each TCR beta chain was defined by its CDR3 amino acid sequence together with its V-gene family, and reads without a unique V-gene family were excluded. To address suspected cross-contamination and a sequencing artifact, a later analysis removed some 620 highly shared, low-generation-probability nucleotide sequences. A later analysis calculated a clonal expansion index for each public chain from normalized within-repertoire ranks of inferred template counts. In a later analysis, generation probabilities were computed using a VDJ recombination model fitted to out-of-frame rearrangements, and the results were checked against IGoR. In a later analysis, TCR-TCR, TCR-HLA and TCR-CMV co-occurrence was scored with hypergeometric tests, and a repertoire-size bias correction was applied to TCR pairs. In a later analysis, false discovery rates were estimated by permuting HLA or CMV assignments 20 times. In a later analysis, co-occurring TCRs were grouped using DBSCAN, with TCRdist sequence similarity added in when clustering inside HLA-allele-positive subsets. Repertoires with fewer than 30,000 or more than 120,000 public chains, plus five repertoires with anomalous nucleotide sharing, were excluded from co-occurrence clustering. TCRdb provides this immuneACCESS table in a form limited to in-frame rearrangements. Some clones are lacking; in checked studies, under half of them reflect an unresolved V gene, and why the rest are absent is not known. D and trimming come from the DNA, and the V and J calls and clone size come from that table. The sample records almost 80,000 clones, 67% of which are singletons. In total, the top ten clones hold approximately 7% of the sample.

These data originate in a study of cytomegalovirus exposure and HLA in healthy donors (dated by TCRdb to the late 2010s). The study in broad terms: According to an earlier analysis of 587 of the donors, roughly 180 million T cells yielded over 100 million unique TCR beta sequences and about 300 Gb of sequence data. Approximately 300 gigabases of sequencing data and 91 million or so unique TCR sequences made up an early release that covered over 550 HLA-typed donors. Of the roughly 400 genotyped donors, approximately 82% fell in the genetic ancestry cluster associated with self-reported Caucasian donors. The study was designed to test whether signatures of past pathogen exposure could be identified by cataloging public T cell receptors. The T cell repertoires of around 670 subjects were profiled by immunosequencing and related to cytomegalovirus serostatus. A separate validation cohort of roughly 130 different subjects was used in addition to the approximately 700-subject first cohort. To predict cytomegalovirus infection status, the study combined high-throughput TCR immunosequencing, statistical association of individual TCRs with disease status, and machine learning. In a later analysis, previously published TCR beta repertoires from 550 to 700 donors were re-analyzed and high-resolution HLA genotyping was added so that TCR occurrence patterns could be studied. In the later analysis, no new phenotypic data were used to find candidate immune exposures; instead, reliance was placed on TCR beta sequences and their occurrence across donors. An earlier analysis of 500 to 650 of the donors applied high-throughput TCR beta sequencing to assess whether each TCR beta V gene segment acted as functional or pseudogenic. Alongside the repertoire data, information on donor age, sex, ethnicity and CMV serostatus was compiled. Genome-wide SNP genotypes for about three fifths of the roughly 670 donors were used in a later genetic analysis, which treated that subset as a discovery cohort. All discovery cohort repertoires had been generated using a single sequencing platform. Both class I and class II loci were covered by HLA typing, at four-digit resolution. Typing coverage varied by locus: roughly 629-640 donors for A, B, C, DRB1 and DQB1; approximately 500 for DQA1; 606 for DPA1; roughly 450 for DPB1. Because of strong linkage in the cohort, five DR-DQ haplotypes were treated as single units for association and clustering. Among 398 genotyped donors of the cohort, an average of around 220,000 unique TCR beta nucleotide sequences was sequenced per donor, of which roughly 17% were non-productive. What the research found in general, with its limitations: The study listed 170 or so TCR beta chains as associated with cytomegalovirus. An earlier analysis of around 540 of the donors showed that most TCR beta V segments appeared in productive rearrangements either about 87% or about 30% of the time, which broadly matched IMGT annotations. Across donors, most TCR sequences were observed very rarely, whereas some public TCRs were present in many individuals. The authors suggested that the approach could potentially be extended to other disease states and immunological phenotypes. V-gene and J-gene trimming of TCR beta chains was associated with a missense DCLRE1C variant in a later genetic analysis, and the association was replicated in an independent cohort. Correlated functional status among segregating V segments might be attributable to linkage disequilibrium, but an unknown experimental factor could not be ruled out. Immune exposure information for the cohort was limited to CMV serostatus. A later analysis found that most CMV-associated TCR beta chains appeared HLA-restricted, with HLA associations seemingly driven largely by CMV exposure. At a false discovery rate of 0.05, a later analysis linked around 17,000 TCR beta sequences to specific HLA alleles. When HLA alleles, especially DR and DQ, strongly co-occurred, attributing TCR associations to individual alleles was difficult. Presence/absence analyses assumed roughly uniform sequencing depth across donors, an assumption that may not hold. A further reported finding was that TCR beta sequences accurately predicted the HLA-A and HLA-B alleles for most subjects in the first cohort. Because counts were too low, seventeen rarely observed V segments, including chromosome 9 orphons, were left out of the earlier analysis of 587 of the donors. Because HLA typing was missing for some donors at each locus, association tests included only the typed subset. According to a later analysis, parvovirus B19, influenza, CMV and Epstein-Barr virus appeared linked to several top co-occurrence clusters. In a later analysis, the rate of TCR association differed among HLA loci, with DRB1 alleles having the most associated TCRs and HLA-C alleles having the fewest. Because the 87-base-pair reads could not distinguish some IMGT-functional V segments, including TRBV6-2 and TRBV6-3, those segments were excluded. Compared with equally common non-associated chains, HLA-associated TCR beta chains in a later analysis were more clonally expanded and had lower generation probabilities. The cohort was sequenced for TCR beta chains only, and without alpha or paired-chain data the features that could be detected were limited. In vitro tests confirmed that three of the cytomegalovirus-associated TCR beta chains recognize cytomegalovirus antigens. In a later genetic analysis, fewer N-insertions in productive TCRs were reported among donors in an Asian-associated ancestry cluster than the approximately 710-donor mean. A group of highly shared sequence variants was considered likely to be a technical artifact of the sequencing pipeline. The classifier was reported to diagnose cytomegalovirus status with high specificity and sensitivity in both the original and validation cohorts.

The cysteine opens and the phenylalanine closes a CDR3 of 15 amino acids. Of the read, only the CDR3 DNA is kept; its 45 bases are in frame from base 1. For this chain, trimming is 6 bases at the V end and 3 bases at the J end, and the number of junction bases without a gene match is 10. The germline V gene (reference sequence) gives CDR1 as SEHNR and CDR2 as FQNEAQ. The cohort was made up of 500 to 850 healthy bone marrow donors. At the time of sampling, every cohort member was nominally healthy, though immune exposures that went unrecorded were likely present. The donor was CMV seropositive and belonged to the group of 250 to 300 seropositive cohort members. Each donor provided a peripheral blood sample, and peripheral blood mononuclear cells were used for TCR beta sequencing. Genomic DNA extraction from the blood cell samples was performed with the Qiagen DNeasy Blood Extraction Kit.

The rearranged segments are TRBV7-9 and TRBJ1-1, with TRBD1 identical over 7 junction bases. The sequence was collected from a woman between 45 and 65 years old in good health and CMV-seropositive. Sequenced input: PBMCs. The CDR3 sequence is CASRPRQGQDTEAFF. The nucleotide sequence is TGTGCCAGCAGACCGCGACAGGGACAAGACACTGAAGCTTTCTTT.